This T cell receptor (beta chain) was retrieved from a study of neurological immune-mediated disorders. The unsorted libraries originated from 2 million PBMCs that had been stored at -80 C. The authors made cDNA by 5'RACE with 10-nucleotide random UMIs. Sequencing of 15-18 subjects in each run yielded over 170 million TCR-beta sequences. TCRdb ran MiXCR on the 5' RACE reads and lists one entry per CDR3 protein. This table holds tens of thousands of distinct CDR3 sequences, about a tenth found once. Germline V gene lookup returns CDR1 PRHDT and CDR2 FYEKMQ (reference sequence). V was pared by 6 bases and J by 3 bases, with 15 bases between. The CDR3 sequence is 14 residues long. There are many counts of this clonotype.

The source of this sequence is a man aged 40-55 years in good health. Material: PBMCs. V and J are TRBV13 and TRBJ2-7; D uncertain. In DNA, the CDR3 is TGTGCCAGCAGACCCAAAGGCGCCCACTACGAGCAGTACTTC. Its translation: CASRPKGAHYEQYF.